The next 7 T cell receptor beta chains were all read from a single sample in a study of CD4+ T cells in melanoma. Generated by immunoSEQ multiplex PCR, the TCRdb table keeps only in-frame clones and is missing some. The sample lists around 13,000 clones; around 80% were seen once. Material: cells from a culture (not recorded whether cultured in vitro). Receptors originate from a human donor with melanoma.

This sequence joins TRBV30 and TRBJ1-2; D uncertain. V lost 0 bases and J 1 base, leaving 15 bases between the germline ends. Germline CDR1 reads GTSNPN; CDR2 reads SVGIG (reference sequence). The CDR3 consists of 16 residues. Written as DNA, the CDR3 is TGTGCCTGGAGTGTACGTAGGTCAGCTATTAACTATGGCTACACCTTC. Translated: CAWSVRRSAINYGYTF. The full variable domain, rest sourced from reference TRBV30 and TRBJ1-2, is SQTIHQWPATLVQPVGSPLSLECTVEGTSNPNLYWYRQAAGRGLQLLFYSVGIGQISSEVPQNLSASRPQDRQFILSSKKLLLSDSGFYLCAWSVRRSAINYGYTFGSGTRLTVV.

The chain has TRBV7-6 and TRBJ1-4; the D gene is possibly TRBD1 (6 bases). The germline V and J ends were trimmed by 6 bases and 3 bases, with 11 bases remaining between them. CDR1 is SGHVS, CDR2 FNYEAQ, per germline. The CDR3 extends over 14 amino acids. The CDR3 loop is CASSLGTPNEKLFF. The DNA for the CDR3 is TGTGCCAGCAGTCTCGGGACACCTAATGAAAAACTGTTTTTT.

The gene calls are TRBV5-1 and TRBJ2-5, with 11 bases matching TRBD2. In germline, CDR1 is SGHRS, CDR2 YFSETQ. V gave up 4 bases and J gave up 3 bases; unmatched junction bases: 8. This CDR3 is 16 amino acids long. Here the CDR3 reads CASSRTSGGREETQYF. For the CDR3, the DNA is TGCGCCAGCAGCAGAACTAGCGGGGGCCGTGAAGAGACCCAGTACTTC.

Here the CDR3 DNA reads TGCAGCGTAGAACCCGGGGACACCTCTACGCAGTATTTT. Its translation is CSVEPGDTSTQYF. The gene calls are TRBV29-1 and TRBJ2-3; D is perhaps TRBD1 (6 bases). The CDR3 is 13 residues long. The germline V and J ends were trimmed by 6 bases and 8 bases, with 18 bases remaining between them. Looked up from germline, CDR1 is SQVTM and CDR2 is ANQGSEA.

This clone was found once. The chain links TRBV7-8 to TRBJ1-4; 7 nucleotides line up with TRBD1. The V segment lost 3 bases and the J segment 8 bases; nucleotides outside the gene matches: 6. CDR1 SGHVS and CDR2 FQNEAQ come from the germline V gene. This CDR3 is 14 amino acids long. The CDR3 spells CASSFIEGAEKLFF. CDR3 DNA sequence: TGTGCCAGCAGCTTTATAGAGGGGGCCGAAAAACTGTTTTTT.

This CDR3 reads CASSSAGGNTGELFF. The CDR3 bases are TGTGCCAGCAGCTCAGCGGGGGGGAACACCGGGGAGCTGTTTTTT. The V and J genes are TRBV11-2 and TRBJ2-2; TRBD2 matches at 9 bases. J gave up 1 base and V 4 bases, and 1 base lay outside the gene matches. The CDR3 is 15 residues long. The V gene's germline CDR1 is SGHAT and CDR2 FQNNGV.

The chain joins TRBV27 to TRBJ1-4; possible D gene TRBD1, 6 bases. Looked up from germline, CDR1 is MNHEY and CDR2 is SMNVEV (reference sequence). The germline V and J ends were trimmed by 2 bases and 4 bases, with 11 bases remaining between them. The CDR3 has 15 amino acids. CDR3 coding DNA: TGTGCCAGCAGTTTAATCGGACAGCATAATGAAAAACTGTTTTTT. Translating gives CASSLIGQHNEKLFF. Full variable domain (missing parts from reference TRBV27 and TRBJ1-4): EAQVTQNPRYLITVTGKKLTVTCSQNMNHEYMSWYRQDPGLGLRQIYYSMNVEVTDKGDVPEGYKVSRKEKRNFPLILESPSPNQTSLYFCASSLIGQHNEKLFFGSGTQLSVL.